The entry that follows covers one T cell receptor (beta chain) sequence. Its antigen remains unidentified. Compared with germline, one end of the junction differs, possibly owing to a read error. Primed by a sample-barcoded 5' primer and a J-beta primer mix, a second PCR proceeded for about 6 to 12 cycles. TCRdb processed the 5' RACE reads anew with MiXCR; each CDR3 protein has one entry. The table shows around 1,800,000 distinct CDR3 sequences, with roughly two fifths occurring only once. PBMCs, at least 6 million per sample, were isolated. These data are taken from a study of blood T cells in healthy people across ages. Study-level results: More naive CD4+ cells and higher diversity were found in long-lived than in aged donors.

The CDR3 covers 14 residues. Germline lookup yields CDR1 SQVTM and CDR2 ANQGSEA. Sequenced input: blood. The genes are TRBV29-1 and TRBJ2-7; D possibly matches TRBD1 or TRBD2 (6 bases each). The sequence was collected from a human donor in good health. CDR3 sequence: CSIEEEGDTYEQYF. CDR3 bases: TGCAGCATTGAAGAGGAGGGGGATACCTACGAGCAGTACTTC.